This TCR beta chain was sequenced during a study of T cells in Graves' hyperthyroidism and ophthalmopathy. PBMCs came from more than 9.5 ml fresh peripheral blood. The CDR3 is 14 residues long. The V gene's germline CDR1 is KGHDR and CDR2 SFDVKD. Remarks on this clonotype: A junction boundary mismatches the germline segment, possibly from a read error.

RNA transcripts were the template for amplifying TCR beta CDR3 regions. HTBI primers were employed in a first-round RT-PCR of the TCR CDR3. TCRdb ran MiXCR on the multiplex PCR reads and lists one entry per CDR3 protein. The sample yields roughly 380,000 distinct CDR3 sequences, approximately 18% seen once. The chain is built from TRBV24-1 and TRBJ2-5; D remains ambiguous. The sample taken for sequencing was blood. The source of this sequence is a woman aged 40 to 50 with Graves' ophthalmopathy. This CDR3 is CATTDTYRQETQYF. The CDR3, as DNA: TGTGCCACCACTGATACATACCGTCAAGAGACCCAGTACTTC.